The source of this TCR beta chain is a study of lymphopenia after photon versus proton radiotherapy. CDR3 length: 15 residues. Between the trimmed V and J ends, which lost 3 bases and 3 bases, there was a span of 17 bases. Germline V lookup: CDR1 GTSNPN, CDR2 SVGIG (reference sequence). The assay was immunoSEQ multiplex PCR, and TCRdb's table has in-frame clones only and misses some. The sample lists around 27,000 clones; more than 75% were seen once. The sequence derives from a woman between 45 and 60 years old with cholangiocarcinoma. This chain uses TRBV30 with TRBJ1-2, with D perhaps TRBD1 (6 bases). The material was peripheral blood, obtained from a patient treated with photon-based radiotherapy. This chain's CDR3 is CAWRGGWIPDYGYTF. As DNA, the CDR3 is TGTGCCTGGAGGGGGGGCTGGATCCCTGACTATGGCTACACCTTC.